The rows below give T cell receptor beta chains drawn from one sample of a study of blood T cell repertoires in COVID-19. TCRdb's copy holds only in-frame clones and misses some; the assay was immunoSEQ multiplex PCR. The data hold 200,000 to 250,000 clones, with 80% to 90% observed a single time. The specimen sequenced was peripheral blood. The receptors stem from an elderly woman with acute or convalescent COVID-19. CDR3s include the opening cysteine and the closing phenylalanine or tryptophan. The order of the fields is V gene, D gene, J gene, clone size, CDR3 DNA, CDR3 protein. The D gene is left open where the match is weak. A row's size may be missing; if present it is once, few, many or a size class.

v_gene: TRBV11-2
d_gene: -
j_gene: TRBJ2-6
abundance: few
CDR3nt: TGTGCCAGCAGCTTACGAGGGGGTGGGGCCAACGTCCTGACTTTC
CDR3aa: CASSLRGGGANVLTF

v_gene: TRBV29-1
d_gene: TRBD1
j_gene: TRBJ2-5
abundance: -
CDR3nt: TGCAGCGCCAAGACAGGGCAGCAAGAGACCCAGTACTTC
CDR3aa: CSAKTGQQETQYF

v_gene: TRBV9
d_gene: -
j_gene: TRBJ1-2
abundance: few
CDR3nt: TGTGCCAGCAGCGTAGGCACGGGTGACTATGGCTACACCTTC
CDR3aa: CASSVGTGDYGYTF

v_gene: TRBV19
d_gene: TRBD1
j_gene: TRBJ1-1
abundance: -
CDR3nt: TGTGCCAGTAGTATCGAGGGGGCGTACACTGAAGCTTTCTTT
CDR3aa: CASSIEGAYTEAFF

v_gene: TRBV2
d_gene: -
j_gene: TRBJ2-1
abundance: few
CDR3nt: TGTGCCAGCAGTGAAGGGCCCTCCAATGAGCAGTTCTTC
CDR3aa: CASSEGPSNEQFF

v_gene: TRBV5-1
d_gene: TRBD1
j_gene: TRBJ2-1
abundance: -
CDR3nt: TGCGCCAGCAGCTTGGAAATAGGGACAGGGAAGTATACCAATGAGCAGTTCTTC
CDR3aa: CASSLEIGTGKYTNEQFF

v_gene: TRBV29-1
d_gene: -
j_gene: TRBJ1-2
abundance: few
CDR3nt: TGCAGCGCCCTACGCGCTTCCCACTATGGCTACACCTTC
CDR3aa: CSALRASHYGYTF

v_gene: TRBV4-1
d_gene: -
j_gene: TRBJ1-2
abundance: -
CDR3nt: TGCGCCAGCAGCCCGGGGGGCGGCTACACCTTC
CDR3aa: CASSPGGGYTF

v_gene: TRBV12-3/TRBV12-4
d_gene: TRBD1
j_gene: TRBJ1-2
abundance: -
CDR3nt: TGTGCCAGCAGACGGACAGGGCACTATGGCTACACCTTC
CDR3aa: CASRRTGHYGYTF

v_gene: TRBV19
d_gene: -
j_gene: TRBJ2-1
abundance: -
CDR3nt: TGTGCCAGTAGTATTGTGGGAGCCTACAATGAGCAGTTCTTC
CDR3aa: CASSIVGAYNEQFF

v_gene: TRBV7-2
d_gene: -
j_gene: TRBJ1-6
abundance: -
CDR3nt: TGTGCCAGCAGCTACGACAGGCCCTATAATTCACCCCTCCACTTT
CDR3aa: CASSYDRPYNSPLHF

v_gene: TRBV27
d_gene: TRBD1
j_gene: TRBJ1-5
abundance: -
CDR3nt: TGTGCCAGCACTAAGAGGGGGCTATCGAATCAGCCCCAGCATTTT
CDR3aa: CASTKRGLSNQPQHF

v_gene: TRBV19
d_gene: -
j_gene: TRBJ1-1
abundance: -
CDR3nt: TGTGCCATTCGCGAGGGAGCTGAAGCTTTCTTT
CDR3aa: CAIREGAEAFF

v_gene: TRBV7-9
d_gene: -
j_gene: TRBJ2-1
abundance: -
CDR3nt: TGTGCCAGCAGCTTAGGAGGGACAAGCTCCTACAATGAGCAGTTCTTC
CDR3aa: CASSLGGTSSYNEQFF

v_gene: TRBV4-1
d_gene: TRBD1
j_gene: TRBJ1-2
abundance: -
CDR3nt: TGCGCCAGCAGCCCTGGACAGGGGGCTGACTATGGCTACACCTTC
CDR3aa: CASSPGQGADYGYTF

v_gene: TRBV18
d_gene: -
j_gene: TRBJ2-2
abundance: -
CDR3nt: TGTGCCAGCTCACCCCTCCGGACAGACACCGGGGAGCTGTTTTTT
CDR3aa: CASSPLRTDTGELFF

v_gene: TRBV9
d_gene: -
j_gene: TRBJ1-1
abundance: -
CDR3nt: TGTGCCAGCAGCTCAAGACCTGGACTTAACACTGAAGCTTTCTTT
CDR3aa: CASSSRPGLNTEAFF

v_gene: TRBV27
d_gene: TRBD1
j_gene: TRBJ2-2
abundance: few
CDR3nt: TGTGCCAGCACCTCGTCAGGGGGCGTAGCCACCGGGGAGCTGTTTTTT
CDR3aa: CASTSSGGVATGELFF

v_gene: TRBV6-6
d_gene: -
j_gene: TRBJ2-3
abundance: -
CDR3nt: TGTGCCGGCGGGAAAGCCACAGATACGCAGTATTTT
CDR3aa: CAGGKATDTQYF

v_gene: TRBV27
d_gene: TRBD1
j_gene: TRBJ2-3
abundance: few
CDR3nt: TGTGCCAGCAAGGGGGCGGCGGGTAGCACAGATACGCAGTATTTT
CDR3aa: CASKGAAGSTDTQYF

v_gene: TRBV10-3
d_gene: -
j_gene: TRBJ1-5
abundance: -
CDR3nt: TGTGCCATCAGTGCCACGACACCGGCCGCTGGTCAGCCCCAGCATTTT
CDR3aa: CAISATTPAAGQPQHF

v_gene: TRBV13
d_gene: -
j_gene: TRBJ1-2
abundance: -
CDR3nt: TGTGCCAGCAGCTTAGGGGCCGATGGCTACACCTTC
CDR3aa: CASSLGADGYTF

v_gene: TRBV18
d_gene: -
j_gene: TRBJ1-3
abundance: -
CDR3nt: TGTGCCAGCTCACCACAGGAGAGCTCTGGAAACACCATATATTTT
CDR3aa: CASSPQESSGNTIYF

v_gene: TRBV2
d_gene: TRBD1
j_gene: TRBJ2-7
abundance: -
CDR3nt: TGTGCCAGCAGGATGACAGGGAGCTCCTACGAGCAGTACTTC
CDR3aa: CASRMTGSSYEQYF

v_gene: TRBV2
d_gene: -
j_gene: TRBJ1-1
abundance: -
CDR3nt: TGTGCCAGCCGGGGGAGGGGTACGACTGAAGCTTTCTTT
CDR3aa: CASRGRGTTEAFF

v_gene: TRBV7-2
d_gene: TRBD1
j_gene: TRBJ2-3
abundance: -
CDR3nt: TGTGCCAGCAGCTGGACAGGGCCTGGAACAGATACGCAGTATTTT
CDR3aa: CASSWTGPGTDTQYF

v_gene: TRBV6-1
d_gene: -
j_gene: TRBJ1-3
abundance: -
CDR3nt: TGTGCCAGCAGTGGCCTCCCCCCGAGACAGGCCTCTGGAAACACCATATATTTT
CDR3aa: CASSGLPPRQASGNTIYF

v_gene: TRBV4-1
d_gene: -
j_gene: TRBJ1-2
abundance: -
CDR3nt: TGCGCCAGCAGCCAAGATACGGAGGGAGGTAACTATGGCTACACCTTC
CDR3aa: CASSQDTEGGNYGYTF

v_gene: TRBV28
d_gene: -
j_gene: TRBJ1-5
abundance: -
CDR3nt: TGTGCCAGCAGTTTGGGTGGGGGGGGCCTTCAGCCCCAGCATTTT
CDR3aa: CASSLGGGGLQPQHF

v_gene: TRBV5-1
d_gene: -
j_gene: TRBJ2-5
abundance: -
CDR3nt: TGCGCCAGCAGCTTGGCGATGGGCTCCTACACCCAGTACTTC
CDR3aa: CASSLAMGSYTQYF

v_gene: TRBV10-3
d_gene: TRBD1
j_gene: TRBJ1-2
abundance: -
CDR3nt: TGTGCCATCAGGTCGGACAGGGGGCCGGATGGCTACACCTTC
CDR3aa: CAIRSDRGPDGYTF

v_gene: TRBV3-1/TRBV3-2
d_gene: TRBD2
j_gene: TRBJ2-7
abundance: -
CDR3nt: TGTGCCAGCAGCCAAGGGCTAGCGGGAGGTACCTACGAGCAGTACTTC
CDR3aa: CASSQGLAGGTYEQYF

v_gene: TRBV30
d_gene: TRBD1
j_gene: TRBJ2-7
abundance: -
CDR3nt: TGTGCCTGGAAGTTGGGACAGGGGGACTACGAGCAGTACTTC
CDR3aa: CAWKLGQGDYEQYF

v_gene: TRBV5-6
d_gene: TRBD1
j_gene: TRBJ1-6
abundance: -
CDR3nt: TGTGCCAGCAGCTGGGACAGCGGGTATAATTCACCCCTCCACTTT
CDR3aa: CASSWDSGYNSPLHF

v_gene: TRBV5-6
d_gene: -
j_gene: TRBJ1-3
abundance: -
CDR3nt: TGTGCCAGCAGCTTGGGGGGCAGGTCGTTCTCTGGAAACACCATATATTTT
CDR3aa: CASSLGGRSFSGNTIYF

v_gene: TRBV7-6
d_gene: TRBD1
j_gene: TRBJ1-1
abundance: -
CDR3nt: TGTGCCAGCAGCTTAGGGCAGGGGGCAGGGACTGAAGCTTTCTTT
CDR3aa: CASSLGQGAGTEAFF

v_gene: TRBV4-2
d_gene: -
j_gene: TRBJ2-7
abundance: -
CDR3nt: TGTGCCAGCAGTCAAGCAGGGCGGACCTACGAGCAGTACTTC
CDR3aa: CASSQAGRTYEQYF